This is a list of T cell receptor beta chains from one sample in a study of cytomegalovirus exposure and HLA in healthy donors. Sequencing was performed with immunoSEQ multiplex PCR; in TCRdb, only in-frame clones are kept and a portion is missing. The sample consists of around 180,000 clones, more than 65% of them appearing once. The sample was PBMCs. All receptors derive from a woman aged 50 to 65 in good health and CMV-seronegative. CDR3s include the opening cysteine and the closing phenylalanine or tryptophan. A D gene is named only where the DNA matches it firmly. The size entry is marked missing in some rows and otherwise reads once, few, many or a size class.

J gene: TRBJ2-1; D gene: TRBD2; V gene: TRBV19; clone size: NA; CDR3 DNA: TGTGCCAGTAGCCGGACTAGTTTTTATGAGCAGTTCTTC; CDR3 protein: CASSRTSFYEQFF
J gene: TRBJ2-3; D gene: NA; V gene: TRBV5-1; clone size: NA; CDR3 DNA: TGCGCCAGCAGCTTGGCTAGTAGAGGCACAGATACGCAGTATTTT; CDR3 protein: CASSLASRGTDTQYF
J gene: TRBJ2-1; D gene: TRBD1; V gene: TRBV4-1; clone size: NA; CDR3 DNA: TGCGCCAGCAGCTCGCCGGGACAGGCTTTCAATAAGCAGTTCTTC; CDR3 protein: CASSSPGQAFNKQFF
J gene: TRBJ2-2; D gene: NA; V gene: TRBV25-1; clone size: NA; CDR3 DNA: TGTGCCAGCAGTGAATCCACGACCGGGACATTGAACACCGGGGAGCTGTTTTTT; CDR3 protein: CASSESTTGTLNTGELFF
J gene: TRBJ1-2; D gene: NA; V gene: TRBV5-1; clone size: NA; CDR3 DNA: TGCGCCAGCAGCTTAAGGACAGACTATGGCTACACCTTC; CDR3 protein: CASSLRTDYGYTF
J gene: TRBJ2-1; D gene: NA; V gene: TRBV5-1; clone size: NA; CDR3 DNA: TGCGCCAGCAGCTTGGACAGGGTTAAGCAGTTCTTC; CDR3 protein: CASSLDRVKQFF
J gene: TRBJ2-6; D gene: NA; V gene: TRBV18; clone size: few; CDR3 DNA: TGTGCCAGCTCACCGCAGGGGGGAGCTGGGGCCAACGTCCTGACTTTC; CDR3 protein: CASSPQGGAGANVLTF
J gene: TRBJ1-5; D gene: NA; V gene: TRBV7-2; clone size: once; CDR3 DNA: TGTGCCAGCAGCTTTCCGGCGGGGCAGCCCCAGCATTTT; CDR3 protein: CASSFPAGQPQHF
J gene: TRBJ1-1; D gene: TRBD1; V gene: TRBV5-4; clone size: NA; CDR3 DNA: TGTGCCAGCAGCTCTGCGGCAGGGGGACACACTGAAGCTTTCTTT; CDR3 protein: CASSSAAGGHTEAFF
J gene: TRBJ2-3; D gene: NA; V gene: TRBV15; clone size: NA; CDR3 DNA: TGTGCCACCAGCATACTGGGGGCGAGGACAGATACGCAGTATTTT; CDR3 protein: CATSILGARTDTQYF
J gene: TRBJ2-7; D gene: NA; V gene: TRBV6-5; clone size: NA; CDR3 DNA: TGTGCCAGCAGTTACCGGGGGTTTCCCTACGAGCAGTACTTC; CDR3 protein: CASSYRGFPYEQYF
J gene: TRBJ2-5; D gene: TRBD2; V gene: TRBV5-4; clone size: NA; CDR3 DNA: TGTGCCAGCAGCTTGGGCGGGGGGGCCTCAGAGACCCAGTACTTC; CDR3 protein: CASSLGGGASETQYF
J gene: TRBJ2-3; D gene: NA; V gene: TRBV29-1; clone size: NA; CDR3 DNA: TGCAGCGTTGAAGATCAAGCGACGGCAGATACGCAGTATTTT; CDR3 protein: CSVEDQATADTQYF
J gene: TRBJ2-6; D gene: TRBD1; V gene: TRBV27; clone size: NA; CDR3 DNA: TGTGCCAGCAGTTTCCTAGGACAGGGGGCGGCTGGGGCCAACGTCCTGACTTTC; CDR3 protein: CASSFLGQGAAGANVLTF
J gene: TRBJ2-2; D gene: NA; V gene: TRBV9; clone size: NA; CDR3 DNA: TGTGCCAGCAGCCCGGGGAATGCTCCCGGGGAGCTGTTTTTT; CDR3 protein: CASSPGNAPGELFF
J gene: TRBJ2-1; D gene: NA; V gene: TRBV10-3; clone size: NA; CDR3 DNA: TGTGCCATCGCCCCCAGGGACAATGAGCAGTTCTTC; CDR3 protein: CAIAPRDNEQFF
J gene: TRBJ2-5; D gene: NA; V gene: TRBV2; clone size: NA; CDR3 DNA: TGTGCCAGCAGGGCGGAAGAGACCCAGTACTTC; CDR3 protein: CASRAEETQYF
J gene: TRBJ2-3; D gene: NA; V gene: TRBV28; clone size: once; CDR3 DNA: TGTGCCAGCAGTTTCGAAGCTTCTGCAGATACGCAGTATTTT; CDR3 protein: CASSFEASADTQYF
J gene: TRBJ2-7; D gene: NA; V gene: TRBV11-3; clone size: few; CDR3 DNA: TGTGCCAGCAGCGCTAGCCCCTCTAACGAGCAGTACTTC; CDR3 protein: CASSASPSNEQYF
J gene: TRBJ2-5; D gene: NA; V gene: TRBV11-2; clone size: NA; CDR3 DNA: TGTGCCAGCAGTTTAAAGAGGGCCGAGACCCAGTACTTC; CDR3 protein: CASSLKRAETQYF
J gene: TRBJ2-1; D gene: TRBD2; V gene: TRBV5-4; clone size: NA; CDR3 DNA: TGTGCCAGCAGCGAACCCTCGAGTGGGGGGGACAATGAGCAGTTCTTC; CDR3 protein: CASSEPSSGGDNEQFF
J gene: TRBJ2-2; D gene: TRBD1; V gene: TRBV10-1; clone size: NA; CDR3 DNA: TGCGCCAGCAGTGAGTATCAGGGACAGGGGTTTACCGGGGAGCTGTTTTTT; CDR3 protein: CASSEYQGQGFTGELFF
J gene: TRBJ2-5; D gene: NA; V gene: TRBV29-1; clone size: NA; CDR3 DNA: TGCAGCGTCCAGTCAGGGGCGCGGACCCAGTACTTC; CDR3 protein: CSVQSGARTQYF
J gene: TRBJ2-3; D gene: TRBD1; V gene: TRBV29-1; clone size: NA; CDR3 DNA: TGCAGCGTCGGCGGGACAGGAGGCACAGATACGCAGTATTTT; CDR3 protein: CSVGGTGGTDTQYF
J gene: TRBJ1-5; D gene: TRBD1; V gene: TRBV7-8; clone size: NA; CDR3 DNA: TGTGCCAGCAGCCCTTGGGTCACAGGGGCTCGGCAGCCCCAGCATTTT; CDR3 protein: CASSPWVTGARQPQHF
J gene: TRBJ1-1; D gene: TRBD1; V gene: TRBV7-2; clone size: once; CDR3 DNA: TGTGCCAGCAGCTCCCGACAGGGAGTGAATGCTTTCTTT; CDR3 protein: CASSSRQGVNAFF